This T cell receptor beta chain was found in a study of T cell responses to AZD1222 COVID-19 vaccine (dated by TCRdb to about 2021). The study in broad terms: AZD1222 recipients given second doses at about 4 weeks or at about 12 weeks were pooled, since spike-specific TCR depth and breadth were not found to differ between the two schedules. A total of 233 trial participants underwent TCR sequencing, of whom around 210 had received two doses of AZD1222 and some 25 had received two doses of the MenACWY control vaccine. Trial participants were enrolled by age into subgroups of 18-55, 56-69 and 70-plus years, and roughly 150, 30 and 60 TCR-sequenced participants, respectively, were included in these subgroups. What the research found in general, with its limitations: Participants were mostly white British, with more females than males. The authors suggested clonal diversity may have been underestimated. No day 14 peak-response samples were available, so repertoires were characterized only after the peak T cell response. Conclusions about previously exposed vaccinees are limited, since just a handful of AZD1222 recipients were seropositive for SARS-CoV-2 at baseline. After two AZD1222 doses, spike-specific TCR breadth and depth were significantly higher than at day 0 and than in MenACWY recipients. Vaccine-associated CD4 TCRs spanned the whole spike protein, with dominant responses in regions 160-218 and 743-854. Epitopes outside the regions mutated in the B.1.351 and B.1.1.7 variants were reportedly recognized by nearly half of the unique spike-specific TCRs. The 56-69-year group was small, and its depth increase did not reach significance, likely because of low power.

The CDR3 regions of human TCRbeta chains were analyzed by immunosequencing. Per the authors' processing: Repertoire TCRs were checked for matches against a reference library of SARS-CoV-2-specific TCRs that had been generated using the MIRA antigen-specificity platform. Breadth meant the fraction of unique TCRs that were SARS-CoV-2-associated, whereas depth meant the fraction of total T cells that were SARS-CoV-2-associated. Using the MIRA data, each spike-specific TCR was mapped to the spike region that the TCR reacts to and placed in a CD4 or CD8 class. Log10-transformed breadth and depth values were compared by one-way ANOVA with Sidak's multiple comparisons tests. TCRdb limited this immuneACCESS table to in-frame rearrangements with V and J called. A share of clones is missing; checked studies link under half to unresolved V genes, and the rest is unexplained. That table furnishes V, J and clone size, whereas the DNA furnished D and trimming. In all, the sample holds roughly 100,000 clones, and about 88% of those were seen once. About an eighth of the sample is in the top ten clones.

Based on the germline V gene, the CDR1 and CDR2 sequences are LGHNT and FRNRAP. The CDR3 covers 14 residues, taking in both the cysteine and the phenylalanine. Just the 42-base CDR3 DNA is kept, in frame starting at base 1. Clipping removes 6 bases from V and 2 bases from J, with 3 as the unmatched junction base count. Of note for this clone: Its antigen is currently not known. Within one base of it there is no much larger clone, and no base qualities were kept.

The sample's time point, from its label and the paper: baseline before first vaccination. Samples from vaccinated people were obtained from the UK trials COV001 and COV002, which included a single-blind randomized controlled phase 2/3 trial of AZD1222 (ChAdOx1 nCoV-19) in healthy adults. For TCRbeta chain sequencing, PBMC samples were collected from trial participants at day 0 and at day 28 after the second dose. The V and J segments used are TRBV12-5 and TRBJ2-7; TRBD1 agrees with 11 junctional bases. The clonotype was recovered from an adult in good health. The material sequenced was peripheral blood, taken on day 0 of AZD1222 vaccination. The CDR3 region reads CASGLGQGAYEQYF. In nucleotide form, the sequence is TGTGCTAGTGGCCTGGGACAGGGGGCCTACGAGCAGTACTTC.